The clone carrying this T cell receptor (beta chain) was found once. Its antigen is not identified. Treatment described: roughly 19 received Ad26.COV2.S at low or high dose, single or two shots; 5 received placebo; per-sample allocation not given. Specimens were obtained on day 63 following the first vaccine or placebo injection. An Ad26 vector expressing Wuhan-strain SARS-CoV-2 spike constituted the vaccine. The data originate from a study of Ad26.COV2.S vaccination and SARS-CoV-2 variants. Whole-study findings and limits: Individuals receiving vaccine had higher spike-specific TCR breadth than placebo recipients did. Post-vaccination spike-specific CD8+ and CD4+ T cell responses reportedly had substantial breadth.

Profiled with immunoSEQ multiplex PCR; TCRdb holds only in-frame clones, not every one. The profile shows about 410,000 clones, around 93% of them singletons. V lost 1 base and J lost 4, with 7 bases in between. Germline assignment: CDR1 SQVTM and CDR2 ANQGSEA. The CDR3 contains 12 residues. Specimen: peripheral blood, collected in a trial of Ad26.COV2.S vaccine versus placebo. The chain joins TRBV29-1 to TRBJ1-2; D is possibly TRBD1 (5 bases). This TCR came from a person aged 18-60 years who received the Ad26.COV2.S COVID-19 vaccine or a placebo. CDR3 nucleotides: TGCAGCGTTGAAGCAGGGATCTATGGCTACACCTTC. This translates into CSVEAGIYGYTF.